This record concerns one T cell receptor beta chain sequence. The antigen is undetermined. These data come from a study of shared clonotypes between healthy human individuals. The overall study: The plates for each donor numbered three CD4 naive, three CD4 memory, two CD8 naive and one CD8 memory. The study, taken as a whole, reports: Clonotypes which were not shared had lower generation probabilities than clonotypes that all four donors shared. At large depth, rarefaction still showed sorted-subset sequencing to be incomplete.

Negatively enriched CD4+ T cells were divided by CD45RA into naive and memory. The length of the CDR3 is 12 residues. The V end lost 3 bases, the J end lost 4 bases, and 4 bases lay between the germline ends. The germline V gene encodes CDR1 LNHDA and CDR2 SQIVND (reference sequence). Assay used: immunoSEQ multiplex PCR; TCRdb lists only in-frame clones, some missing. The sample comprises 1,400,000 or so clones, just under 99% of which are singletons, and roughly 0.35% rests with the top ten. This rearrangement joins TRBV19 to TRBJ1-3, with unresolved D. The clonotype comes from a man in his thirties or forties in good health. Material: naive CD4+ T cells sorted from blood. Subset of the sample: CD45RA+ positively selected. The CDR3, as DNA: TGTGCCAGTAGTATCGGGGGAAACACCATATATTTT. This encodes CASSIGGNTIYF.